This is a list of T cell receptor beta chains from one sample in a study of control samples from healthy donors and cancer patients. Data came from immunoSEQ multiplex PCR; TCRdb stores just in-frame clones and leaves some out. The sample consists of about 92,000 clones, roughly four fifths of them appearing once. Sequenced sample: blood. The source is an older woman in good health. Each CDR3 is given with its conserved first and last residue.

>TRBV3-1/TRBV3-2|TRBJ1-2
CASSQPGGFYGYTF
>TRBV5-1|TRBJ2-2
CASSSLAPTGELFF
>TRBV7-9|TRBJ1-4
CASSTRQGINEKLFF
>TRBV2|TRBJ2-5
CASSSDAKETQYF
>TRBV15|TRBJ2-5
CATSRVGGDGETQYF
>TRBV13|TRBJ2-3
CASSRQGARADTQYF
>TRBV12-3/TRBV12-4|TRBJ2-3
CASRNTGDTQYF
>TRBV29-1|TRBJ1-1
CSVDGSGGTEAFF
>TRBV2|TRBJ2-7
CASRNRQGASYEQYF
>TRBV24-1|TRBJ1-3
CATSDPRQAGNTIYF
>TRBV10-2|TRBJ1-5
CATRDREQPQHF
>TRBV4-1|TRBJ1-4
CASSQTGSGEKLFF
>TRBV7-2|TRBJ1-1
CASSLAGFLTEAFF
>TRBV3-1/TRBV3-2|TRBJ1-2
CASSHPSGQGALGGYTF
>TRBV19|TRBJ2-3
CASNPDSGFPDTQYF
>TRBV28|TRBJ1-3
CASRQGAGNTIYF
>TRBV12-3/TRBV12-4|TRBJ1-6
CASSYGNSPLHF
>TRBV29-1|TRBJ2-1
CSVEADRRPYNEQFF
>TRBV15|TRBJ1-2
CATSGVRGDYGYTF
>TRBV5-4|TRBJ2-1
CASSLSSGGLYNEQFF
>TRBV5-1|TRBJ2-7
CASSLWTGYEQYF
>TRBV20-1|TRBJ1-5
CSASKALSNQPQHF
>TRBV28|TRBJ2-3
CASSSGTSGRRDTQYF
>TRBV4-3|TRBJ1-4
CASSQGDRGGEKLFF
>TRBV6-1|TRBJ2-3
CASSESISGRGGTQYF
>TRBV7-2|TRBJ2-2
CASSLGTANTGELFF
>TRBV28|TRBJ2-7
CASSLEQGKREQYF
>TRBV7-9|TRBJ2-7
CASSKVAASSYEQYF
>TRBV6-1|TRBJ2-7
CASSEASYEQYF
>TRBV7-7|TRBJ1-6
CASRQSSRQFQGSPLHF
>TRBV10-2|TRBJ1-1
CASSEDSGGSITEAFF
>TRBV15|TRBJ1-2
CATSRVIGTYKGYTF
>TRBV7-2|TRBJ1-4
CASSSRGMGGGKLFF
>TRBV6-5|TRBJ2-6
CASSSSGANVLTF
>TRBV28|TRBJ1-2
CASREQGNYGYTF
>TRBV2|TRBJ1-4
CASRSGVDGEKLFF
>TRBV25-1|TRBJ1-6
CASSPSEKGVNSPLHF
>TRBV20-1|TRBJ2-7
CSASAGAYEQYF
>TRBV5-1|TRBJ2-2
CASSLRTGVGTGELFF
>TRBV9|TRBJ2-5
CASSVSGTGEETQYF
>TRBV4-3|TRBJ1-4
CASSVKGTGNEKLFF
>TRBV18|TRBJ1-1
CASSPPGVGTEAFF
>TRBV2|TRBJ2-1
CASRNAQGRDEQFF
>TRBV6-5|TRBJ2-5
CASKLDSSPGETQYF
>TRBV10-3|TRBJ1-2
CAISESSGIAIGYTF